The 16 T cell receptor beta chains listed next were all sequenced from one sample in a study of T-cell reconstitution after alpha-beta-depleted transplantation in children. Unique molecular identifiers featured in how the TCRbeta library was prepared. TCRdb passed the PCR reads through MiXCR, listing each CDR3 protein once. The sample lists around 370,000 distinct CDR3 sequences; around 16% were seen once. Specimen: PBMCs, mostly from graft donor cells, collected 360 days after TCRalphabeta/CD19-depleted stem cell transplant. The receptor set was obtained from a male patient between 2 and 9 years old who had a stem cell transplant for acute lymphoblastic leukemia, so the T cells may come from the graft donor.

This clonotype occurred a few times. The chain has TRBV11-3 and TRBJ2-2, with 7 nucleotides matching TRBD2. After removal of 5 bases from V and 6 bases from J, the junction contained 9 bases not matched to a gene. CDR3 size: 15 residues. In germline, CDR1 is SGHNT, CDR2 YENEEA. This chain's CDR3 is CASSPGRGGPGELFF. The CDR3 bases are TGTGCCAGCAGCCCAGGGAGGGGCGGCCCCGGGGAGCTGTTTTTT.

This clonotype was recorded at least ten times. This chain connects TRBV9 to TRBJ2-7, with 8 bases aligning to TRBD2. Germline V CDR1 and CDR2: SGDLS, YYNGEE. Trimming at V came to 3 bases and at J to 0 bases, leaving 11 bases not matched to a gene. The length of the CDR3 is 17 residues. The CDR3 here is CASSALGGEPNSYEQYF. CDR3 DNA sequence: TGTGCCAGCAGCGCTCTCGGGGGGGAGCCTAACTCCTACGAGCAGTACTTC.

This clonotype turned up a few times. The V and J genes are TRBV4-3 and TRBJ1-2; D unclear. Deletions cut 0 bases from V and 2 bases from J, with 10 bases between. CDR1 is LGHNA and CDR2 is YSLEER in the germline V gene. The CDR3 runs 15 residues. The CDR3: CASSQENGRNYGYTF. CDR3 in DNA: TGCGCCAGCAGCCAAGAGAATGGCAGAAACTATGGCTACACCTTC.

This clonotype was detected many times. This chain uses TRBV7-2 with TRBJ2-7; D perhaps matches TRBD2 (6 bases). The CDR3 is 16 residues long. Trimming stripped 1 base from V and 2 bases from J, with 15 bases between. Germline V lookup: CDR1 SGHTA, CDR2 FQGNSA. The CDR3 region is CASSLVDGSLTYEQYF. The CDR3 nucleotides are TGTGCCAGCAGCTTAGTGGACGGGAGTCTTACCTACGAGCAGTACTTC.

This clonotype was counted only a few times. This chain joins TRBV15 and TRBJ2-7; no clear D gene. Germline V gene lookup returns CDR1 LNHNV and CDR2 YYDKDF (reference sequence). V was pared by 0 bases and J by 4 bases, with 4 bases between. This CDR3 is 12 amino acids long. The CDR3 protein is CATSREGYEQYF. In DNA, the CDR3 is TGTGCCACCAGCAGAGAGGGTTACGAGCAGTACTTC.

Only a few counts were recorded for this clonotype. The rearrangement uses TRBV29-1 and TRBJ2-3, with D uncertain. Trimming cost V 7 bases and J 3 bases, with 5 bases left between them. The CDR3 is 10 amino acids. Germline V gives CDR1 SQVTM, CDR2 ANQGSEA. Written as DNA, the CDR3 is TGCAGCGGCTATACAGATACGCAGTATTTT. Amino acids: CSGYTDTQYF.

The J gene is TRBJ1-5, the V gene TRBV4-3, with 9 nucleotides matching TRBD1. The length of the CDR3 is 15 residues. CDR1 is LGHNA and CDR2 is YSLEER in the germline V gene. V lost 5 bases, J lost 1 base, and 3 bases stayed unmatched. The CDR3 is CASSDGTGSNQPQHF. The CDR3 DNA reads as TGCGCCAGCAGCGACGGGACAGGGAGCAATCAGCCCCAGCATTTT.

This clonotype was seen only a few times. The chain employs TRBV29-1 and TRBJ2-5; 8 nucleotides align to TRBD2. Germline V gene sequence: CDR1 SQVTM, CDR2 ANQGSEA. V lost 2 bases, J lost 14 bases, and 13 bases stayed unmatched. The CDR3 spans 13 residues. CDR3 region: CSVELVGPGLVYF. CDR3 nucleotides: TGCAGCGTTGAATTAGTGGGACCGGGACTAGTTTACTTC.

This chain connects TRBV4-2 to TRBJ2-1, with D maybe TRBD1 (6 bases). The CDR3 sequence is 17 residues long. V was shortened by 0 bases and J by 7 bases, with 19 bases between the two germline ends. CDR1 and CDR2 from the germline V gene are LGHNA and YNFKEQ. CDR3 loop: CASSQDSGGSSSNEQFF. The CDR3 DNA is TGTGCCAGCAGCCAAGATAGTGGGGGCTCGAGTTCGAATGAGCAGTTCTTC.

The V gene is TRBV9, the J gene TRBJ2-7; 7 bases are a match to TRBD1. V shed 4 bases and J 3 bases; nucleotides not matched to a gene: 7. From germline, CDR1 is SGDLS and CDR2 YYNGEE. This CDR3 is 14 amino acids long. CDR3 region: CASSHGTVGYEQYF. CDR3 nucleotides: TGTGCCAGCAGCCACGGGACAGTGGGCTACGAGCAGTACTTC.

CDR3 amino acids: CSASDAVGYNEQFF. The CDR3 coding sequence is TGCAGTGCTAGCGATGCGGTGGGCTACAATGAGCAGTTCTTC. V gene TRBV20-1 combines with J gene TRBJ2-1; D unclear. The germline V and J ends were trimmed by 3 bases and 3 bases, with 12 bases remaining between them. Per the germline V gene, CDR1 is DFQATT and CDR2 is SNEGSKA (reference sequence). The CDR3 contains 14 residues.

The rearrangement joins TRBV9 to TRBJ2-1, with TRBD1 matching 8 bases. V lost 6 bases, J lost 4 bases, and 12 bases stayed unmatched. The germline V gene encodes CDR1 SGDLS and CDR2 YYNGEE. This CDR3 comprises 16 residues. Here the CDR3 DNA reads TGTGCCAGCACCCGAAAGGGGACAGGAGCATACAATGAGCAGTTCTTC. It is translated as CASTRKGTGAYNEQFF. Based on the CDR3 plus reference TRBV9 and TRBJ2-1, the full variable domain is DSGVTQTPKHLITATGQRVTLRCSPRSGDLSVYWYQQSLDQGLQFLIQYYNGEERAKGNILERFSAQQFPDLHSELNLSSLELGDSALYFCASTRKGTGAYNEQFFGPGTRLTVL.

This clonotype was seen a few times. J is TRBJ2-1 and V is TRBV20-1, with 8 bases lining up with TRBD2. Trimming at V came to 2 bases and at J to 3 bases, leaving 9 bases not matched to a gene. The CDR3 spans 16 residues. Germline V lookup: CDR1 DFQATT, CDR2 SNEGSKA (reference sequence). Here the CDR3 DNA reads TGCAGTGCTAGACAACCGGGACTAGATGTCTACAATGAGCAGTTCTTC. It yields the protein CSARQPGLDVYNEQFF.

The genes are TRBV9 and TRBJ2-7; no reliable D call. The CDR3 has 13 amino acids. CDR1 is SGDLS, CDR2 YYNGEE, per germline. With 0 bases removed from V and 4 bases from J, the gap between germline ends came to 8 bases. The CDR3 DNA reads as TGTGCCAGCAGCGTAGGCCCCACGTACGAGCAGTACTTC. Amino acids: CASSVGPTYEQYF. The full variable domain, in which reference TRBV9 and TRBJ2-7 provide the parts outside the CDR3, is DSGVTQTPKHLITATGQRVTLRCSPRSGDLSVYWYQQSLDQGLQFLIQYYNGEERAKGNILERFSAQQFPDLHSELNLSSLELGDSALYFCASSVGPTYEQYFGPGTRLTVT.

This clonotype showed up many times. The V gene is TRBV4-2, the J gene TRBJ2-1; TRBD1 might be the D (5 bases). The CDR3 runs 11 residues. Germline CDR1 LGHNA, CDR2 YNFKEQ. Deletions cut 8 bases from V and 5 bases from J, with 7 bases between. The CDR3 spells CASSQDNEQFF. CDR3 coding DNA: TGTGCCAGCTCACAGGACAATGAGCAGTTCTTC.

The chain is built from TRBV7-2 and TRBJ2-7, with 7 bases identical to TRBD2. Germline lookup yields CDR1 SGHTA and CDR2 FQGNSA. The junction had 8 bases not matched to a gene; V was cut back by 2 bases and J by 7 bases. This CDR3 region has 14 residues. Here the CDR3 reads CASSLSSGPSEQYF. The CDR3 DNA is TGTGCCAGCAGCTTATCTAGCGGACCCTCGGAGCAGTACTTC.